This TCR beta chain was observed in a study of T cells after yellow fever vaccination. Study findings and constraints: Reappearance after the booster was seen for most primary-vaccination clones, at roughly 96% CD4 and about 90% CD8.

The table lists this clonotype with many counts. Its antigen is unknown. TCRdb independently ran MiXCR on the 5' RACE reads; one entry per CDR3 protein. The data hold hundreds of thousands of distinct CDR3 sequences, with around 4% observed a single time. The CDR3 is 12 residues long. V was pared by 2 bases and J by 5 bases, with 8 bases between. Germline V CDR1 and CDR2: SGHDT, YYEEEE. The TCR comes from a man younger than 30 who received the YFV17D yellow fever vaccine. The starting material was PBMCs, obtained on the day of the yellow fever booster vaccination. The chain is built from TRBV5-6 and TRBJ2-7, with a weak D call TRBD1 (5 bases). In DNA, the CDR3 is TGTGCCAGCAGCTTATTCAGGGACGAGCAGTACGTC. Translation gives CASSLFRDEQYV.